The present T cell receptor beta chain was sequenced within a study of OX40 agonist ivuxolimab in advanced cancers. Clones were sequenced by immunoSEQ multiplex PCR, and TCRdb holds only the in-frame ones, with some missing. The sample consists of 30,000 to 40,000 clones, approximately 89% of them appearing once. Here the sequenced sample was CD4+ or CD8+ T cells sorted from blood, taken in a trial of the OX40 agonist ivuxolimab. This receptor was identified in an adult with an advanced solid tumor such as melanoma, head and neck, liver or kidney cancer.

The DNA of the CDR3 is TGTGCCAGCAGGTTCGAAAATTCACCCCTCCACTTT. Its translation: CASRFENSPLHF. The chain employs TRBV5-6 and TRBJ1-6, with no clear D. Between the trimmed V and J ends, which lost 5 bases and 7 bases, there was a span of 7 bases. The CDR3 is 12 residues long. Germline V gene data show CDR1 as SGHDT and CDR2 as YYEEEE.